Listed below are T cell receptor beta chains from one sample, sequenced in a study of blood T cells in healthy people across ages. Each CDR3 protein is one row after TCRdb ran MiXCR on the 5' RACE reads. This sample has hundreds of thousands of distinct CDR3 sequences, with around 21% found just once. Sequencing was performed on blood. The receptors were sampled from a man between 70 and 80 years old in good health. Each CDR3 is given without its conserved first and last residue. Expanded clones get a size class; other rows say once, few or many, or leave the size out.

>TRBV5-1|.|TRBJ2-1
ASSGGGPITNEQF
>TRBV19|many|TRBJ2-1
ASSSTSGRSRYNEQF
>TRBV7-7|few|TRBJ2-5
ASWLRTCSLGGGETQY
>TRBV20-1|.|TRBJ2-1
SASGQGSEQF
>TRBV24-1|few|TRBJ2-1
ATSDPPLNEQF
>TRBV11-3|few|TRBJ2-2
ASSLYSAGELF
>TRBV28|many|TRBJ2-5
ASSTPLSPSQETQY
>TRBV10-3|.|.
AISERTSGHNEQF
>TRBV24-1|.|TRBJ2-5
ATSDPTMTGKETQY
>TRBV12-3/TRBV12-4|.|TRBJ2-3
ASRLRADTQY
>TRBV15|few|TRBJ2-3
ATSRAGQGDTQY
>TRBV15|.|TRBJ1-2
ATSNRDRGDYGYT
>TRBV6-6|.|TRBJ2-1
ASSPPGPSYNEQF
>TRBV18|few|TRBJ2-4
ASSPDPLAKNIQY
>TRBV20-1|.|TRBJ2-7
SATSAAGETREQY
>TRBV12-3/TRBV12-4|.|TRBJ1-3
ASRQGFGGNTIY
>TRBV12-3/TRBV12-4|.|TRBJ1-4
ASRANRGTNEKLF
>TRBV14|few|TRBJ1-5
ASSQGGVGQPQH
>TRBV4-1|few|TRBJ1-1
ASSQHTGTMNTEAF
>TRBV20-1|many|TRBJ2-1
SAAANKAGVVPF
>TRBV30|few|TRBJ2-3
AWTVGTYTDTQY
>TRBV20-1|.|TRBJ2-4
SATVGGAKNIQY
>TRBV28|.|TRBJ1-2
ASYRGTGNYGYT
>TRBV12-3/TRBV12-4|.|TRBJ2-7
ASRLSGTNVEQY
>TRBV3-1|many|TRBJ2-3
ASSQELGQGADTQY
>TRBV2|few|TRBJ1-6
ASSVSDQPTLY
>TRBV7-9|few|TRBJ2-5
ASSPTAKETQY
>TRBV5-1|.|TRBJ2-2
ASSLEVQPGELF
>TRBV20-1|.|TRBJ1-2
SARADSSNYGYT
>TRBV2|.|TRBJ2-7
ASSPLAGSEQY
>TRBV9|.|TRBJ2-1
AGSVAVGYEQF
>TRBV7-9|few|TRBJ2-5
ASSLGRTLYQETQY
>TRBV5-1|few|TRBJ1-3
ASSQSGSTSGNTIY
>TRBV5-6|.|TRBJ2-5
ASSFREGNQETQY
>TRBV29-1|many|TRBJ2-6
SVDSSGANVLT
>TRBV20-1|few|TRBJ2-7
SAKSGSQAYEQY
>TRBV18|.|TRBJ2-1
ASSPMDEQF
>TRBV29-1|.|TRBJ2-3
SVRGASTETQY
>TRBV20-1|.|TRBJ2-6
SAVIPGANVLT
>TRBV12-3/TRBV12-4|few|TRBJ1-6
ASSFFSYNSPLH
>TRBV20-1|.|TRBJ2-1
SALINLDQGYGEQF
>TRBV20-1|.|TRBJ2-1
SASFRGNEQF
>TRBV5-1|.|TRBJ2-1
ASSSGTLYNEQF
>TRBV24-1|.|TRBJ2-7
ATSGAYEQY